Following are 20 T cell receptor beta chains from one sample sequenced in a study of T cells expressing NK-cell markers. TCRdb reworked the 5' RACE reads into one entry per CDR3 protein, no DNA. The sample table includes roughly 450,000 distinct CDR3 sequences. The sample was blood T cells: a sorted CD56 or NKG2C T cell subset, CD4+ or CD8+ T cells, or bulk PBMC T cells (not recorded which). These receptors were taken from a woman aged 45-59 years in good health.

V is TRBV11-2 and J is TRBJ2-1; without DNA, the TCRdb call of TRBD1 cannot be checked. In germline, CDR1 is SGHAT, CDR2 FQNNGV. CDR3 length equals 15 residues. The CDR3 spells CASSPTGRSTHGQFF.

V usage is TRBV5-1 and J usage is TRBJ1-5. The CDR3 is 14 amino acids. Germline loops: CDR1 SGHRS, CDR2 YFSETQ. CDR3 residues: CASSSVGGNQPQHF.

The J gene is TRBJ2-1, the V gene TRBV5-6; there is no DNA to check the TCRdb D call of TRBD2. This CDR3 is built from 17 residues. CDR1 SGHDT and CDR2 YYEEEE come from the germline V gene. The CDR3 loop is CASSATLAESSYNEQFF.

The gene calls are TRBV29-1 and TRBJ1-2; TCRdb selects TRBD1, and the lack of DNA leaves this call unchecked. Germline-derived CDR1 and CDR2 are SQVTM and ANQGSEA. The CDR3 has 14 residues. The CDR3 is CSARGGGLNYGYTF.

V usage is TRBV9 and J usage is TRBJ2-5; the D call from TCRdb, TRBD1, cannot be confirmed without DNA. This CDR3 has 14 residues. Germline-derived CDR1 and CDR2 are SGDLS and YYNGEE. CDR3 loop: CASSVDGGKETQYF.

CDR3 sequence reads: CSASYVGVMRETQYF. The chain couples TRBV20-1 to TRBJ2-5; TCRdb calls TRBD2, which cannot be checked without DNA. Germline CDR1 reads DFQATT; CDR2 reads SNEGSKA (reference sequence). The CDR3 is made up of 15 amino acids.

The CDR3: CASREAGGPGNEQFF. The rearrangement joins TRBV5-6 to TRBJ2-1; TCRdb reports TRBD2, a call that lacks DNA to check it against. The CDR3 loop spans 15 amino acids. Germline values: CDR1 SGHDT, CDR2 YYEEEE.

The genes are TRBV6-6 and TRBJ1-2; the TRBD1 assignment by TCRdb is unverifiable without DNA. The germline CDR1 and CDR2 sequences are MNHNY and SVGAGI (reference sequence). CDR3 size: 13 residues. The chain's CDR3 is CASSQTGIEGYTF.

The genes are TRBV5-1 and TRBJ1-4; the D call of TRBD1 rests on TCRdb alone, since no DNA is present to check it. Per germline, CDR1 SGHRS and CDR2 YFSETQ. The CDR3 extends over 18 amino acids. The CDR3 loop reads CASSSKTGQGLPNEKLFF.

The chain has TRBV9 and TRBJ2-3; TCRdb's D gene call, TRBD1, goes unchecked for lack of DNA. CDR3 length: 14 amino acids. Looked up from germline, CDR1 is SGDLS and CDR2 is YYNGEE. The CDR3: CASSVGGDPDTQYF.

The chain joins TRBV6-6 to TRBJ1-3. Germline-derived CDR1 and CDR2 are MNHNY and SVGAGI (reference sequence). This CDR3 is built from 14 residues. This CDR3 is CASSYGGRGNTIYF.

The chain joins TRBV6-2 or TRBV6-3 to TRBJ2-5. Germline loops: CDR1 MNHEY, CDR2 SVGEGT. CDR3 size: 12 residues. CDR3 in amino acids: CASTNRYGTQYF.

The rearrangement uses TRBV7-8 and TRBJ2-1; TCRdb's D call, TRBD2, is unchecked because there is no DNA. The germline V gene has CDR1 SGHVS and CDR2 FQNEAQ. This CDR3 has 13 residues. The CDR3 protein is CASGGRAENEQFF.

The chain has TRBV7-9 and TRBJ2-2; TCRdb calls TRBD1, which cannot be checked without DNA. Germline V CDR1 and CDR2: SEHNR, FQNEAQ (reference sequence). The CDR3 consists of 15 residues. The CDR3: CASAVRGRDTGELFF.

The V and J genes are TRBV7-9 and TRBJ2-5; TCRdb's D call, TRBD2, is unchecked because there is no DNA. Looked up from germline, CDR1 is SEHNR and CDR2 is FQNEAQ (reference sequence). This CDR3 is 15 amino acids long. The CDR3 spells CASSLSGRAEETQYF.

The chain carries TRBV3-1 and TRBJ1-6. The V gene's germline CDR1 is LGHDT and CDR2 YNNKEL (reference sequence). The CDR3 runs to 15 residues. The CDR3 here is CASSQEVQWGSPLHF. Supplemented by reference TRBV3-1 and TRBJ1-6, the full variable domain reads DTAVSQTPKYLVTQMGNDKSIKCEQNLGHDTMYWYKQDSKKFLKIMFSYNNKELIINETVPNRFSPKSPDKAHLNLHINSLELGDSAVYFCASSQEVQWGSPLHFGNGTRLTVT.

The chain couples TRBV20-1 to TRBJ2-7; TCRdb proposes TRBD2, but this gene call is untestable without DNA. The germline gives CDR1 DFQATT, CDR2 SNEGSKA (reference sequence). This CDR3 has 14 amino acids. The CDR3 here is CSAGPSTSENEQYF.

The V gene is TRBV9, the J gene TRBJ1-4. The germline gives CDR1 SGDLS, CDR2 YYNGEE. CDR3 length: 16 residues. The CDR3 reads CASSDREGSTNEKLFF. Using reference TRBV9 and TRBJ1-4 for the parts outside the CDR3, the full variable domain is DSGVTQTPKHLITATGQRVTLRCSPRSGDLSVYWYQQSLDQGLQFLIQYYNGEERAKGNILERFSAQQFPDLHSELNLSSLELGDSALYFCASSDREGSTNEKLFFGSGTQLSVL.

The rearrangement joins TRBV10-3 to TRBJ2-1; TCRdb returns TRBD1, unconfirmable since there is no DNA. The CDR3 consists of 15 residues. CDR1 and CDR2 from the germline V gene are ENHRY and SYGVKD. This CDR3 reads CAISDLGQGYNEQFF.

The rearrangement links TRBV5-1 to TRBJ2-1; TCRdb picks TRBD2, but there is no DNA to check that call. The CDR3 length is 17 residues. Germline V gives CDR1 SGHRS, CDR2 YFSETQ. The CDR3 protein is CASSLRGRGAPANEQFF. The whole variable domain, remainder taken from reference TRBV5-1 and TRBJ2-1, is KAGVTQTPRYLIKTRGQQVTLSCSPISGHRSVSWYQQTPGQGLQFLFEYFSETQRNKGNFPGRFSGRQFSNSRSEMNVSTLELGDSALYLCASSLRGRGAPANEQFFGPGTRLTVL.